This T cell receptor (beta chain) stems from a study of vaccination and CD4 T cells after COVID-19 (dated by TCRdb to 2021 to 2024). Regarding the study in general: Convalescent patients had a positive SARS-CoV-2 result on nasal swab PCR, and of these patients, several had mild disease and one had severe disease. The convalescent cohort comprised six males and four females, including two Hispanic individuals, seven Caucasians, two Asians and one multiracial person. Participants received two doses of either the Pfizer-BioNTech BNT162b2 vaccine (n=8) or the Moderna mRNA-1273 vaccine (n=2). Post-COVID blood samples from convalescent patients were collected a median of approximately 100 days after diagnosis, with a range of roughly 35 to 161 days. The time from the second vaccine dose to post-vaccine blood sampling had a median of roughly 70 days and ranged from about 14 to 250 days. Culture stimuli were overlapping spike peptide pools from SARS-CoV-2 and from the common cold coronaviruses HCoV-NL63, HCoV-OC43 and HCoV-229E. Control cultures used a CEFX viral epitope pool as positive control, an HIV-1 Nef peptide pool as negative control, or no peptide. In roughly eleven COVID-19 convalescent patients and a few infection-naive healthy vaccine recipients, the spike-specific CD4+ TCR repertoire before mRNA vaccination was compared with the repertoire after mRNA vaccination. General study outcomes and caveats: Nearly all vaccine-specific clones in convalescent patients (304 of 307) were mono-reactive for SARS-CoV-2 spike rather than cross-reactive with common cold coronaviruses. Among convalescent patients, a median around 83% of the SARS-CoV-2-reactive clones seen after vaccination appeared only after vaccination, which suggests priming specific to the vaccine. Only a relatively small number of convalescent patients were included in the study, and early timepoints following natural infection were not analyzed. The median count of SARS-CoV-2-reactive clonotypes went up from 20 to 25 after infection to some 38 after vaccination, although the change was not significant.

The label giving this sample's treatment or condition can be read as: approximately 11-day PBMC culture with coronavirus spike peptide pools or control peptides (ViraFEST assay). The ViraFEST assay was used in the study, in which antigen-specific T cells were expanded with peptide pools and expanded clonotypes were subsequently identified by TCR sequencing. The convalescent patients' positive SARS-CoV-2 PCR tests fell between March and December 2020, which was before the Alpha, Beta and Delta variants emerged in the United States. PBMCs were cultured at a few million per well in IMDM supplemented with about 5% human AB serum and about 9.5 IU/ml IL-2, with 9.5 to 10 ug/ml peptide pools added. Half of the culture medium was replaced with fresh IL-2-containing medium on days 3 and 7. CD4+ T cells were isolated after 10 days of culture through negative selection using the EasySep CD4+ T cell isolation kit. Ficoll-Paque Plus gradient centrifugation was used to isolate PBMCs from whole blood, and the isolated PBMCs were then either used fresh or cryopreserved at -140C. Each culture condition was generally run in triplicate wells.

V has 1 base trimmed and J has 0 bases trimmed; junction bases matching no gene number 8. Including cysteine and phenylalanine, the CDR3 has 17 amino acids. This entry keeps only the CDR3 DNA: 51 bases, framed from base 1. CDR1 and CDR2, per the germline V gene, are KGHSH and LQKENI. Regarding this clonotype: Its antigen remains unidentified. Base qualities were left out, and no much larger clone turns up one base away.

Library preparation employed PCR. DNA from cultured CD4+ T cells underwent TCR sequencing with the Oncomine TCR Beta short-read assay at the Johns Hopkins FTIC core. The QIAamp micro DNA kit was used to extract genomic DNA from the cultured CD4+ T cells. The Oncomine TCR Beta libraries from cultured CD4+ T cells were pooled using unique dual indexes and then sequenced on an Illumina iSeq 100. The published analysis was carried out like this. Non-productive sequences were filtered out, and CDR3s that did not start with C, did not end with F or W, or were shorter than 7 amino acids were discarded. The MANAFEST web application was used to identify antigen-specific clonotypes by comparing peptide-stimulated wells against reference wells and other culture wells. To be called positive, a clone needed an FDR below 0.05, an odds ratio above 5, and a productive frequency above 0.1% in at least two of three replicate wells. A clonotype counted as cross-reactive if it showed significant expansion both in the SARS-CoV-2 spike wells and in at least one common cold coronavirus spike condition. CDR3 homology was assessed with Levenshtein distances (stringdist) and unrooted phylogenetic trees (ape) in R version 3.6.1. TCRdb reworked the public reads: Q25 trimming with fastp, MiXCR clone assembly, productive beta chains retained. Rows with one shared CDR3 protein collapse into an entry with the most common genes and DNA. TCRdb assigned the V and J calls; the authors' analysis was not used. The sample yields almost 20,000 distinct CDR3 sequences; roughly half were counted once. Nearly 10% of the sample is taken by the ten largest.

The TCR was taken from a human donor who had recovered from COVID-19. Material for sequencing was CD4+ T cells from blood, cultured in vitro. This receptor chain uses TRBV18 and TRBJ2-7; TRBD2 agrees with 8 junctional bases. This receptor has the CDR3 CASSPLAGFRSSYEQYF. Read as DNA, the sequence is TGTGCCAGCTCACCACTAGCGGGGTTCCGTTCCTCCTACGAGCAGTACTTC.